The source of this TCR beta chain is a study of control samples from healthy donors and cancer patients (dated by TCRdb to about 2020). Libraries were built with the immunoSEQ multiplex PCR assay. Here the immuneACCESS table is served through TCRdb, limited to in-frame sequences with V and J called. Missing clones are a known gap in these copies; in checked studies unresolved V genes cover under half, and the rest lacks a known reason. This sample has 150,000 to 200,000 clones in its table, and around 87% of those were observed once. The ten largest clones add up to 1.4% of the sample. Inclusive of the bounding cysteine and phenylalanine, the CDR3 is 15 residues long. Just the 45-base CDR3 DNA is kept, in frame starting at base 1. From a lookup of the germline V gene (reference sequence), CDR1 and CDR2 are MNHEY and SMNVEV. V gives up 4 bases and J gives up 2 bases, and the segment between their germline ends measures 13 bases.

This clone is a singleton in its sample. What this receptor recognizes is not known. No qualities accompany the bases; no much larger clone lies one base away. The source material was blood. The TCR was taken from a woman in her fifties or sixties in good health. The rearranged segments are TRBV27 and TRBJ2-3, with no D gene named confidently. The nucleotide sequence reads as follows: TGTGCCAGCAGTTCCGGACGGAAACTCACAGATACGCAGTATTTT. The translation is CASSSGRKLTDTQYF.